A single sample is the source of the 6 T cell receptor beta chains below, sequenced in a study of cytomegalovirus exposure and HLA in healthy donors (dated by TCRdb to 2016 to 2017). Receptor amplification or capture employed the immunoSEQ multiplex PCR assay. A mixture of 60 forward primers for TCR Vbeta segments and 13 reverse primers for TCR Jbeta segments was used in the multiplex PCR. In TCRdb, the immuneACCESS table is reduced to in-frame sequences with V and J assigned. These tables do not hold every clone; where another copy was compared, an unresolved V gene accounts for under half, and the others remain unexplained. Across this sample there are 150,000 to 200,000 clones, with roughly 80% seen only once. Roughly 10% of the sample goes to the ten largest clones. Sequencing input: PBMCs. These receptors all come from a man aged 18 to 35 in good health and CMV-seropositive.

The chain recombines TRBV11-2 with TRBJ1-2; D remains ambiguous. Deletions cut 5 bases from V and 5 bases from J, with 12 bases between. This CDR3 contains 13 residues. Germline CDR1 reads SGHAT; CDR2 reads FQNNGV. The CDR3 reads CASSPMTGYGYTF. DNA for the CDR3: TGTGCCAGCAGCCCCATGACGGGGTATGGCTACACCTTC. The variable domain in full, with the rest retrieved from reference TRBV11-2 and TRBJ1-2, is EAGVAQSPRYKIIEKRQSVAFWCNPISGHATLYWYQQILGQGPKLLIQFQNNGVVDDSQLPKDRFSAERLKGVDSTLKIQPAKLEDSAVYLCASSPMTGYGYTFGSGTRLTVV.

This clone has a single count. The CDR3 carries no conserved terminal phenylalanine or tryptophan, so it likely arises from a read error. V usage is TRBV2 and J usage is TRBJ1-6; no clear D. The CDR3 has 14 residues. The germline gives CDR1 SNHLY, CDR2 FYNNEI. Trimming took 5 bases from V and 10 from J, leaving 15 bases between them. The CDR3 DNA follows: TGTGCCAGCAGTCTCAGATATTCGGGATCACCCCTCCACCTT. Residues: CASSLRYSGSPLHL.

This sequence joins TRBV13 and TRBJ2-5; no reliable D call. The ends were cut back, 1 base at V and 5 bases at J, with 11 bases in the middle. This CDR3 region has 14 residues. Germline loops: CDR1 PRHDT, CDR2 FYEKMQ (reference sequence). CDR3 DNA sequence: TGTGCCAGCAGCTTAGTAGAGGATCAGGAGACCCAGTACTTC. Its protein product is CASSLVEDQETQYF.

The genes are TRBV7-2 and TRBJ2-2; D may be TRBD2 (5 bases). Germline loops: CDR1 SGHTA, CDR2 FQGNSA. The CDR3 length is 13 residues. Deletions cut 2 bases from V and 5 bases from J, with 6 bases between. DNA of the CDR3: TGTGCCAGCAGCTTAAGCGGTACCGGGGAGCTGTTTTTT. Translation gives CASSLSGTGELFF.

V gene TRBV6-6 combines with J gene TRBJ2-7, with 8 bases identical to TRBD1. Germline CDR1 is MNHNY and CDR2 is SVGAGI (reference sequence). After removal of 6 bases from V and 1 base from J, the junction contained 5 bases not matched to a gene. This CDR3 region has 14 residues. Here the CDR3 reads CASRAGQGSYEQYF. The CDR3 DNA sequence: TGTGCCAGCAGAGCTGGACAGGGTTCCTACGAGCAGTACTTC.

A few counts support this clone. The CDR3 sequence is CASRASGHEQFF. CDR3 in DNA: TGTGCCAGCAGAGCCTCAGGGCATGAGCAGTTCTTC. The chain combines TRBV6-1 with TRBJ2-1; tentatively, D is TRBD1 (5 bases). CDR1 MNHNS and CDR2 SASEGT come from the germline V gene. V was cut by 6 bases and J by 8 bases, with 11 bases left in between. CDR3 size: 12 residues.